The 22 T cell receptor beta chains below were found in one sample sequenced in a study of cytomegalovirus exposure and HLA in healthy donors. PCR used 60 Vbeta primers and 13 Jbeta primers. This table comes from immunoSEQ multiplex PCR, and its TCRdb copy is limited to in-frame clones, with some not included. The data show over 95,000 clones, around two thirds seen once. Sequencing was done on a sample of PBMCs. The receptors come from a human donor in good health.

The rearrangement joins TRBV6-1 to TRBJ1-1; the match to TRBD1 covers 7 bases. The CDR3 extends over 13 amino acids. The ends lost 6 bases at V and 4 bases at J; junction bases unmatched: 5. In germline, CDR1 is MNHNS, CDR2 SASEGT. The CDR3 bases are TGTGCCAGCAGGGGCAGGGGGGTCACTGAAGCTTTCTTT. Amino acid sequence: CASRGRGVTEAFF.

The rearrangement joins TRBV19 to TRBJ2-7, with a tentative D call TRBD1 (5 bases). Deletions cut 7 bases from V and 0 bases from J, with 16 bases between. CDR3 size: 15 residues. Per germline, CDR1 LNHDA and CDR2 SQIVND (reference sequence). The CDR3 loop reads CASKPGNRRSYEQYF. The DNA of the CDR3 is TGTGCCAGTAAACCAGGGAACCGTCGCTCCTACGAGCAGTACTTC. Filled out from reference TRBV19 and TRBJ2-7, the complete variable domain reads DGGITQSPKYLFRKEGQNVTLSCEQNLNHDAMYWYRQDPGQGLRLIYYSQIVNDFQKGDIAEGYSVSREKKESFPLTVTSAQKNPTAFYLCASKPGNRRSYEQYFGPGTRLTVT.

The chain combines TRBV27 with TRBJ2-4; 12 positions match TRBD1. Trimming at V came to 2 bases and at J to 15 bases, leaving 14 bases not matched to a gene. Germline assignment: CDR1 MNHEY and CDR2 SMNVEV (reference sequence). The CDR3 is 16 residues long. The CDR3, as DNA: TGTGCCAGCAGTTTAGGTTGGGACAGGGGGCGTTTAGATTGGTACTTC. This translates into CASSLGWDRGRLDWYF.

The chain employs TRBV27 and TRBJ2-7; D perhaps matches TRBD1 (5 bases). The CDR3 is 14 residues long. CDR1 is MNHEY and CDR2 is SMNVEV in the germline V gene (reference sequence). V was pared by 8 bases and J by 5 bases, with 19 bases between. Here the CDR3 reads CASARNQGRDEQYF. Here the CDR3 DNA reads TGTGCCAGCGCAAGAAATCAGGGAAGGGACGAGCAGTACTTC.

The chain links TRBV10-1 to TRBJ2-1, with 9 bases identical to TRBD1. Germline lookup yields CDR1 WNHNN and CDR2 SYGVQD (reference sequence). This CDR3 is built from 14 residues. V trimming: 6 bases; J trimming: 6 bases; junction bases outside the gene matches: 6. CDR3 amino acids: CASRPGTGSNEQFF. DNA of the CDR3: TGCGCCAGCAGACCCGGGACAGGGAGCAATGAGCAGTTCTTC.

The chain uses TRBV7-6 and TRBJ2-7, with 8 positions matching TRBD2. CDR1 is SGHVS and CDR2 is FNYEAQ in the germline V gene. Trimming cost V 1 base and J 2 bases; bases outside gene matches: 13. The CDR3 contains 18 residues. CDR3 nucleotide sequence: TGTGCCAGCAGCTTAGATGCAGGCGGGGGGTCCCTCGCCTACGAGCAGTACTTC. Translating it yields CASSLDAGGGSLAYEQYF.

This chain links TRBV25-1 with TRBJ2-7, with 9 positions matching TRBD1. Germline CDR1 and CDR2: MGHDK and SYGVNS. The CDR3 contains 18 residues. The ends lost 5 bases at V and 8 bases at J; junction bases unmatched: 22. In nucleotides, the CDR3 is TGTGCCAGCAGTCGAACCGGGACAGGGACGGGGAGGTTCGACAAGCAGTACTTC. Its protein product is CASSRTGTGTGRFDKQYF.

The chain has TRBV9 and TRBJ1-3, with D possibly matching TRBD1 (5 bases). Germline V lookup: CDR1 SGDLS, CDR2 YYNGEE. The CDR3 has 14 residues. V was clipped by 4 bases and J by 0 bases, with 8 bases between them. CDR3 coding DNA: TGTGCCAGCAGCCCCGACAGCTCTGGAAACACCATATATTTT. Its translation: CASSPDSSGNTIYF.

V gene TRBV6-1 combines with J gene TRBJ1-5; TRBD1 aligns across 8 bases. V trimming: 7 bases; J trimming: 3 bases; junction bases outside the gene matches: 8. Germline loops: CDR1 MNHNS, CDR2 SASEGT. There are 15 residues in the CDR3. The CDR3 loop is CASIGDRWVNQPQHF. CDR3 bases: TGTGCCAGCATAGGGGACAGGTGGGTCAATCAGCCCCAGCATTTT.

This clone was seen a few times. This chain joins TRBV2 and TRBJ2-7; tentatively, D is TRBD2 (5 bases). This CDR3 is built from 15 residues. Trimming pared 6 bases from V and 3 bases from J, leaving 18 bases between. Germline V gene lookup returns CDR1 SNHLY and CDR2 FYNNEI. The CDR3 region is CASREDNQPRYEQYF. The CDR3 nucleotides read TGTGCCAGCAGGGAGGATAATCAACCCCGCTACGAGCAGTACTTC.

The gene calls are TRBV7-8 and TRBJ2-1; 10 nucleotides align to TRBD2. Losses at the gene ends were 4 bases for V and 2 bases for J; bases not matched to a gene: 2. The CDR3 is 15 amino acids. Germline V gene sequence: CDR1 SGHVS, CDR2 FQNEAQ. Here the CDR3 reads CASSSAGGPYNEQFF. CDR3 DNA sequence: TGTGCCAGCAGCTCAGCGGGGGGGCCCTACAATGAGCAGTTCTTC.

A single count supports this clone. The J gene is TRBJ1-1, the V gene TRBV4-3, with 10 nucleotides matching TRBD1. Germline trimming cut 1 base from V and 3 bases from J; bases unmatched to any gene: 2. There are 15 residues in the CDR3. Germline CDR1 is LGHNA and CDR2 is YSLEER. For the CDR3, the DNA is TGCGCCAGCAGCCAAGGGGACAGGGGAGACACTGAAGCTTTCTTT. It translates to CASSQGDRGDTEAFF.

The rearrangement links TRBV9 to TRBJ1-2; 7 bases fit TRBD1. V was pared by 0 bases and J by 0 bases, with 2 bases of the junction left unmatched. CDR3 length equals 15 residues. Germline CDR1 is SGDLS and CDR2 is YYNGEE. This chain's CDR3 is CASSVGQGTNYGYTF. As DNA, the CDR3 is TGTGCCAGCAGCGTAGGACAGGGCACTAACTATGGCTACACCTTC.

This clone was seen more than once but under ten times. The chain links TRBV7-3 to TRBJ1-1, with a tentative D call TRBD1 (6 bases). Trimming pared 5 bases from V and 4 bases from J, leaving 20 bases between. This CDR3 contains 16 residues. The V gene's germline CDR1 is SGHTA and CDR2 FQGTGA. CDR3 coding DNA: TGTGCCAGCAGCCGCAGGGGTCCTCTTGAGAGCACTGAAGCTTTCTTT. Its translation is CASSRRGPLESTEAFF. Looking up the rest from reference TRBV7-3 and TRBJ1-1 gives the full variable domain: GAGVSQTPSNKVTEKGKYVELRCDPISGHTALYWYRQSLGQGPEFLIYFQGTGAADDSGLPNDRFFAVRPEGSVSTLKIQRTERGDSAVYLCASSRRGPLESTEAFFGQGTRLTVV.

This chain connects TRBV9 to TRBJ2-1; TRBD1 matches at 7 bases. The CDR3 is 14 amino acids. The germline CDR1 and CDR2 sequences are SGDLS and YYNGEE. V shed 4 bases and J 3 bases; nucleotides not matched to a gene: 4. The CDR3 protein is CASSLQGHYNEQFF. CDR3 coding DNA: TGTGCCAGCAGCCTACAGGGGCACTACAATGAGCAGTTCTTC.

The chain joins TRBV6-1 to TRBJ2-3, with 7 bases matching TRBD1. The V gene end was trimmed by 4 bases and the J gene end by 3 bases; junction bases not matched to a gene: 7. Germline V gene sequence: CDR1 MNHNS, CDR2 SASEGT. The CDR3 length is 15 residues. The CDR3: CASSATGSETDTQYF. The CDR3 DNA sequence: TGTGCCAGCAGTGCGACAGGGTCGGAAACAGATACGCAGTATTTT.

The chain couples TRBV4-1 to TRBJ2-1; 13 nucleotides align to TRBD2. The CDR3 is made up of 17 amino acids. Germline V lookup: CDR1 MGHRA, CDR2 YSYEKL. V shed 2 bases and J 5 bases; nucleotides not matched to a gene: 6. CDR3 residues: CASSQHPGLAGNNEQFF. CDR3 bases: TGCGCCAGCAGCCAACACCCGGGACTAGCGGGGAACAATGAGCAGTTCTTC.

The chain combines TRBV5-1 with TRBJ2-3; the match to TRBD2 covers 16 bases. Losses at the gene ends were 0 bases for V and 3 bases for J; bases not matched to a gene: 7. This CDR3 region has 19 residues. CDR1 is SGHRS and CDR2 is YFSETQ in the germline V gene. CDR3 amino acids: CASSLEGLAGGLGTDTQYF. The CDR3 nucleotides read TGCGCCAGCAGCTTGGAGGGACTAGCGGGAGGGCTAGGAACAGATACGCAGTATTTT.

This chain connects TRBV5-1 to TRBJ2-4, with D tentatively TRBD2 (5 bases). CDR1 and CDR2 (germline): SGHRS, YFSETQ. Trimming took off 1 base at V and 1 base at J, with 21 bases between the two ends. The CDR3 extends over 19 amino acids. The CDR3: CASSLNPSTTSGAKNIQYF. CDR3 DNA sequence: TGCGCCAGCAGCTTGAATCCCTCCACTACCAGCGGTGCCAAAAACATTCAGTACTTC.

The chain carries TRBV28 and TRBJ1-4; D might be TRBD1 (5 bases). The CDR3 runs to 15 residues. The V end was cut by 4 bases, the J end by 0 bases, with 9 bases between. Per the germline V gene, CDR1 is MDHEN and CDR2 is SYDVKM. The CDR3 region is CASSSSGATNEKLFF. CDR3 nucleotide sequence: TGTGCCAGCAGTTCATCGGGGGCAACTAATGAAAAACTGTTTTTT.

The CDR3 spells CASSQVSGPSGGYTF. The CDR3 DNA reads as TGCGCCAGCAGCCAAGTATCCGGACCTTCGGGAGGCTACACCTTC. V usage is TRBV4-1 and J usage is TRBJ1-2; D unclear. Per germline, CDR1 MGHRA and CDR2 YSYEKL. This CDR3 spans 15 amino acids. The V and J ends lost 1 base and 8 bases respectively, with 17 bases between them.

This chain links TRBV4-1 with TRBJ2-1; 11 nucleotides align to TRBD2. This CDR3 contains 18 residues. The germline gives CDR1 MGHRA, CDR2 YSYEKL. V dropped 3 bases and J dropped 1; count of bases not matched to a gene: 8. CDR3 amino acids: CASSHASGGRFSYNEQFF. The CDR3 DNA sequence: TGCGCCAGCAGCCATGCTAGCGGGGGGCGCTTTTCCTACAATGAGCAGTTCTTC.